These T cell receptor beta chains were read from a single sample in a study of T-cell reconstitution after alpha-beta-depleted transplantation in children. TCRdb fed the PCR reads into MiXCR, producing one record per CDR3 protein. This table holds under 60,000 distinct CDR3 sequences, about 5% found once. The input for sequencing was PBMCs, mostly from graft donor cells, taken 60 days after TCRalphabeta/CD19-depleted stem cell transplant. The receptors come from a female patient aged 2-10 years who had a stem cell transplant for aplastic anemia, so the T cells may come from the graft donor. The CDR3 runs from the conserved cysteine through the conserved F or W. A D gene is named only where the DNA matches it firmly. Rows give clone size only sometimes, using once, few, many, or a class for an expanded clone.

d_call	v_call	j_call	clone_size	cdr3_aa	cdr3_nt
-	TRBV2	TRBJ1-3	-	CASSETRNTIYF	TGTGCCAGCAGTGAAACCAGAAACACCATATATTTT
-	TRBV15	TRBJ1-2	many	CATSRDTNYGYTF	TGTGCCACCAGCAGAGACACTAACTATGGCTACACCTTC
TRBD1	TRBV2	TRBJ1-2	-	CASTEGEVLDRATYGYTF	TGTGCCAGCACCGAAGGAGAGGTTTTGGACAGGGCCACCTATGGCTACACCTTC
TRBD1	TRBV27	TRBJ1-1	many	CASSLRRQGEAFF	TGTGCCAGCAGTTTACGCCGACAGGGGGAAGCTTTCTTT
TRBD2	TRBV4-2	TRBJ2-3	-	CASSQGGGGADTQYF	TGTGCCAGCAGCCAAGGGGGGGGAGGCGCAGATACGCAGTATTTT
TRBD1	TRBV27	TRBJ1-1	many	CASSFEPGGHTEAFF	TGTGCCAGCAGTTTTGAGCCAGGGGGCCACACTGAAGCTTTCTTT
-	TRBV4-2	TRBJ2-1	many	CASSHVLGTLYNEQFF	TGTGCCAGCAGCCACGTTCTAGGGACACTCTACAATGAGCAGTTCTTC
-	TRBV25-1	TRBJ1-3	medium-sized	CASLTGTGNTIYF	TGTGCCAGTTTGACGGGGACTGGAAACACCATATATTTT
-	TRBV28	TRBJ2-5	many	CASSFRDQETQYF	TGTGCCAGCAGTTTCAGGGACCAAGAGACCCAGTACTTC
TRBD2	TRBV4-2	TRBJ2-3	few	CASSQPGTSITDTQYF	TGTGCCAGCAGCCAACCCGGGACTAGCATCACAGATACGCAGTATTTT
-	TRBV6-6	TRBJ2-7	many	CASTRSYEQYF	TGTGCCAGCACCCGCTCCTACGAGCAGTACTTC
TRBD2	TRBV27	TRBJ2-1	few	CASSTGTSGNNEQFF	TGTGCCAGCAGTACCGGGACTAGCGGCAACAATGAGCAGTTCTTC
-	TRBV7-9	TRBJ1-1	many	CASTSKRDSEDTEAFF	TGTGCCAGCACCTCCAAACGGGACTCAGAGGACACTGAAGCTTTCTTT
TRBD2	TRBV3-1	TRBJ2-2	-	CASTPHLAGGTVGELFF	TGTGCCAGCACCCCACATCTAGCGGGCGGTACGGTCGGGGAGCTGTTTTTT
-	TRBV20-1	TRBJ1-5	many	CSAREGRSDYQPQHF	TGCAGTGCTAGAGAGGGCAGGTCCGATTATCAGCCCCAGCATTTT
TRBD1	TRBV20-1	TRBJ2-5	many	CSADRTGGETQYF	TGCAGTGCTGACCGGACAGGGGGGGAGACCCAGTACTTC
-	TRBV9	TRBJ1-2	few	CASSVAPGRAANYGYTF	TGTGCCAGCAGCGTAGCCCCAGGGAGGGCTGCTAACTATGGCTACACCTTC
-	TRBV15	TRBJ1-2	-	CATSPGQLVRYGYTF	TGTGCCACCAGCCCCGGACAGTTGGTTAGGTATGGCTACACCTTC
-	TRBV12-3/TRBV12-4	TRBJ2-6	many	CASTISSGANVLTF	TGTGCCAGCACCATTTCGTCTGGGGCCAACGTCCTGACTTTC
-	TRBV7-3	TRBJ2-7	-	CASSTHPGGEQYF	TGTGCCAGCAGCACCCATCCGGGCGGGGAGCAGTACTTC
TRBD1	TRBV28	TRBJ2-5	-	CASSFAGGAEETQYF	TGTGCCAGCAGTTTTGCAGGGGGCGCGGAAGAGACCCAGTACTTC
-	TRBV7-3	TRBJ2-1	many	CASSLTSPNEQFF	TGTGCCAGCAGCTTAACTAGCCCCAATGAGCAGTTCTTC
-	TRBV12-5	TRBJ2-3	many	CASGMSGLTDTQYF	TGTGCTAGTGGCATGAGCGGGCTCACAGATACGCAGTATTTT
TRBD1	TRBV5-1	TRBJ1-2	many	CASSLGTGGYGYTF	TGCGCCAGCAGCTTGGGGACAGGGGGTTATGGCTACACCTTC
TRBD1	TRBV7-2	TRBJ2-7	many	CASSRRTGSYEQYF	TGTGCCAGCAGCCGACGGACAGGGTCCTACGAGCAGTACTTC
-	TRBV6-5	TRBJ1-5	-	CASSYWGSGQPQHF	TGTGCCAGCAGTTACTGGGGATCAGGGCAGCCCCAGCATTTT
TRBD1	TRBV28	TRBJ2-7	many	CASRRDRVHEQYF	TGTGCCAGCAGGCGGGACAGGGTGCACGAGCAGTACTTC
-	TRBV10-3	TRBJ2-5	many	CAISRQEQETQYF	TGTGCCATCAGCAGACAGGAGCAAGAGACCCAGTACTTC
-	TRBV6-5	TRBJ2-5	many	CASNQSGRRQETQYF	TGTGCCAGCAACCAATCGGGACGGAGACAAGAGACCCAGTACTTC
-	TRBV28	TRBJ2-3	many	CASWSQLRRDTQYF	TGTGCCAGTTGGTCCCAGTTACGTCGGGATACGCAGTATTTT
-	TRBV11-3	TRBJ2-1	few	CASSFGGSYNEQFF	TGTGCCAGCAGCTTCGGGGGATCCTACAATGAGCAGTTCTTC
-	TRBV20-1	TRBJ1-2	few	CSALKTGTTHRGYTF	TGCAGTGCACTTAAAACCGGGACAACCCATCGCGGCTACACCTTC
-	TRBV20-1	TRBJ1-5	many	CSARRRTALSNQPQHF	TGCAGTGCTCGACGCCGGACAGCACTGAGCAATCAGCCCCAGCATTTT